This T cell receptor (beta chain) was documented in a study of Tregs in tolerant kidney transplant recipients. Study-level background: Recipients received nonmyeloablative bone marrow transplants from related graft donors, with transient mixed chimerism.

With 8 bases clipped from V and 4 bases from J, the junction kept 9 bases outside the gene matches. Germline lookup yields CDR1 SGHTA and CDR2 FQGNSA. This CDR3 spans 14 amino acids. Only in-frame clones appear in the TCRdb table, and some are missing; sequencing was by immunoSEQ multiplex PCR. The sample carries about 83,000 clones, less than 98% recorded once. This clone appeared once. The antigen is undetermined. Overall study findings and caveats: In tolerant patients, donor-specific Tregs outgrew total Tregs, suggesting antigen-driven expansion. Validation in larger populations is needed because few patients were studied. Changing PCR primers prevented nucleotide comparison between some patients' samples.

The sequencing used CD4+ T cells from blood, collected before the transplant. The clonotype was recovered from a human donor who received a combined kidney and bone marrow transplant. The chain joins TRBV7-2 to TRBJ1-2; 8 bases map to TRBD1. For the CDR3, the DNA is TGTGCCAGCCGACCGAAAGGACAGGGCTATGGCTACACCTTC. Amino acid sequence: CASRPKGQGYGYTF. The entire variable domain, with the rest obtained from reference TRBV7-2 and TRBJ1-2, is as follows: GAGVSQSPSNKVTEKGKDVELRCDPISGHTALYWYRQSLGQGLEFLIYFQGNSAPDKSGLPSDRFSAERTGGSVSTLTIQRTQQEDSAVYLCASRPKGQGYGYTFGSGTRLTVV.